Reported below is one T cell receptor beta chain. The antigen is unknown. V lost 4 bases and J lost 7, with 16 bases in between. From germline, CDR1 is LGHNA and CDR2 YSLEER. The CDR3 is 14 residues long. The source of the sample is a study of cytomegalovirus exposure and HLA in healthy donors. Study-level points and caveats: The authors excluded some V segments, including TRBV6-2 and TRBV6-3, as indistinguishable. V- and J-gene trimming in TCR beta was tied to a missense DCLRE1C variant by an analysis performed later. TCR beta sequences reportedly predicted most subjects' HLA-A and HLA-B alleles accurately.

It was with 60 Vbeta and 13 Jbeta primers that the PCR ran. The method was immunoSEQ multiplex PCR; TCRdb's version includes in-frame clones alone and lacks a portion of them. Here the sample spans approximately 240,000 clones, 82% being singletons. The V and J genes are TRBV4-3 and TRBJ1-2; a possible D gene is TRBD1 (5 bases). The sequencing input was PBMCs. This clonotype was sampled from a woman between 35 and 50 years old in good health and CMV-seropositive. The CDR3 region is CASSLNTYDSGYTF. The CDR3 DNA reads as TGCGCCAGCAGCCTCAACACCTACGACAGTGGCTACACCTTC.